These T cell receptor beta chains were read from a single sample in a study of T cells after yellow fever vaccination. TCRdb re-analysed the 5' RACE reads in MiXCR, keeping a single row per CDR3 protein. The data show about 330,000 distinct CDR3 sequences, 4.1% seen once. The sample was PBMCs, taken 5 days after the yellow fever booster vaccination. The source of these receptors is a man younger than 30 who received the YFV17D yellow fever vaccine. CDR3s include the opening cysteine and the closing phenylalanine or tryptophan. Fields, in order: V gene, J gene, clone size, D gene, CDR3 protein, CDR3 DNA. D genes are given only for firm matches. A row's size may be missing; if present it is once, few, many or a size class.

>TRBV6-1|TRBJ1-1|few|-
CASSDSGAAEAFF
TGTGCCAGCAGTGACTCGGGAGCGGCTGAAGCTTTCTTT
>TRBV2|TRBJ2-5|few|TRBD2
CASSRDYRETQYF
TGTGCCAGCAGCCGGGACTACCGAGAGACCCAGTACTTC
>TRBV20-1|TRBJ2-1|-|TRBD2
CSARDPSGGYNEQFF
TGCAGTGCTAGAGATCCTAGCGGGGGGTACAATGAGCAGTTCTTC
>TRBV18|TRBJ2-5|-|TRBD2
CASSLQATSGQETQYF
TGTGCCAGCTCACTTCAGGCCACTAGCGGCCAAGAGACCCAGTACTTC
>TRBV6-2/TRBV6-3|TRBJ2-6|many|-
CASSYLGPSSGANVLTF
TGTGCCAGCAGTTACTTAGGGCCGAGCTCTGGGGCCAACGTCCTGACTTTC
>TRBV18|TRBJ2-5|few|-
CASSGGVPQETQYF
TGTGCCAGCTCTGGAGGAGTCCCCCAAGAGACCCAGTACTTC
>TRBV5-1|TRBJ2-7|-|-
CASSSDGYSYEQYF
TGCGCCAGCAGCTCCGACGGTTACTCCTACGAGCAGTACTTC
>TRBV5-4|TRBJ1-3|-|TRBD1
CASSSDRAYGNTIYF
TGTGCCAGCAGTTCGGACAGGGCCTATGGAAACACCATATATTTT
>TRBV2|TRBJ1-2|few|TRBD1
CASSGGTGDYGYTF
TGTGCCAGCAGTGGAGGGACAGGAGACTATGGCTACACCTTC
>TRBV6-1|TRBJ2-2|few|-
CASTRADQGGELFF
TGTGCCAGCACCAGGGCCGACCAGGGCGGGGAGCTGTTTTTT
>TRBV7-2|TRBJ1-2|-|-
CASSPRVGTAYGYTF
TGTGCCAGCAGCCCTAGAGTGGGGACCGCCTATGGCTACACCTTC
>TRBV29-1|TRBJ1-1|few|TRBD1
CSVEWHRGVIEAFF
TGCAGCGTTGAATGGCACAGGGGGGTAATTGAAGCTTTCTTT
>TRBV9|TRBJ2-3|many|-
CASSVVWNTDTQYF
TGTGCCAGCAGCGTAGTTTGGAACACAGATACGCAGTATTTT
>TRBV7-9|TRBJ1-1|-|-
CASSPAGGHSVEAFF
TGTGCCAGCAGCCCGGCGGGTGGCCATTCCGTTGAAGCTTTCTTT
>TRBV7-2|TRBJ1-6|many|-
CASSLGQTRGSYNSPLHF
TGTGCCAGCAGCTTAGGGCAGACCCGAGGCTCCTATAATTCACCCCTCCACTTT
>TRBV6-5|TRBJ2-5|few|TRBD2
CASSYFTSGGYQETQYF
TGTGCCAGCAGTTACTTTACTAGCGGGGGGTACCAAGAGACCCAGTACTTC
>TRBV27|TRBJ1-2|-|-
CASSLYGDPTRYGYTF
TGTGCCAGCAGTTTATATGGGGACCCAACGCGGTATGGCTACACCTTC
>TRBV9|TRBJ1-2|few|-
CASSGGYNYGYTF
TGTGCCAGCAGCGGCGGGTATAACTATGGCTACACCTTC
>TRBV20-1|TRBJ2-1|few|-
CSARGVAGRDNEQFF
TGCAGTGCTAGAGGGGTCGCCGGGCGGGACAATGAGCAGTTCTTC
>TRBV6-1|TRBJ2-5|few|-
CASSEVGGRETQYF
TGTGCCAGCAGTGAAGTCGGGGGCCGGGAGACCCAGTACTTC
>TRBV7-8|TRBJ1-6|many|TRBD1
CASSLAGTANSPLHF
TGTGCCAGCAGCTTAGCGGGGACAGCTAATTCACCCCTCCACTTT
>TRBV30|TRBJ2-4|few|-
CAVHPGAKNIQYF
TGTGCCGTCCATCCAGGAGCCAAAAACATTCAGTACTTC
>TRBV6-1|TRBJ2-5|-|TRBD2
CASTERGDETQYF
TGTGCCAGCACCGAGCGGGGGGACGAGACCCAGTACTTC
>TRBV5-1|TRBJ1-3|few|-
CASSFDRAGNTIYF
TGCGCCAGCAGCTTCGACCGGGCAGGAAACACCATATATTTT
>TRBV6-5|TRBJ1-1|few|TRBD1
CASSYSGPGGEAFF
TGTGCCAGCAGTTACTCAGGGCCAGGGGGTGAAGCTTTCTTT
>TRBV7-2|TRBJ2-3|-|-
CASRWGGATDTQYF
TGTGCCAGCCGTTGGGGGGGGGCGACAGATACGCAGTATTTT
>TRBV29-1|TRBJ1-2|many|-
CSVDPATGYTF
TGCAGCGTTGACCCAGCAACTGGCTACACCTTC
>TRBV15|TRBJ2-1|many|TRBD2
CATSRPGLAYNEQFF
TGTGCCACCAGCAGACCGGGACTAGCGTACAATGAGCAGTTCTTC